This T cell receptor beta chain was profiled in a study of T cell repertoires in cytomegalovirus infection. This clonotype was seen a few times. Its specificity is not known. TCRdb used MiXCR to reprocess the reads, holding one entry per CDR3 protein. The sample contains about 160,000 distinct CDR3 sequences, roughly 20% of which appear only once. Germline V gene data show CDR1 as SGDLS and CDR2 as YYNGEE. There are 14 residues in the CDR3. V shed 4 bases, J shed 5 bases, and the junction held 2 bases outside the gene matches. Findings of the study overall: Frequencies of public TCR beta families were cumulated, and this identified carriers of CMV plus the relevant HLA.

The TCR comes from a human donor in good health (CMV status not recorded). Some clones in this sample may be carry-over from other donors' samples. Here the sequenced sample was CD8+ T cells from cultured PBMCs, taken from culture after CMV antigen stimulation. This sequence joins TRBV9 and TRBJ2-3; 12 bases align to TRBD2. CDR3 coding DNA: TGTGCCAGCAGCCTAGCGGGGGGGATAGATACGCAGTATTTT. This gives the protein CASSLAGGIDTQYF. Supplemented by reference TRBV9 and TRBJ2-3, the full variable domain reads DSGVTQTPKHLITATGQRVTLRCSPRSGDLSVYWYQQSLDQGLQFLIQYYNGEERAKGNILERFSAQQFPDLHSELNLSSLELGDSALYFCASSLAGGIDTQYFGPGTRLTVL.